Following are 32 T cell receptor beta chains from one sample sequenced in a study of T cell repertoires in cytomegalovirus infection. Antigens for these TCRs are unknown. From the reads, TCRdb called clonotypes with MiXCR, one entry per CDR3 protein. The sample includes over 250,000 distinct CDR3 sequences, about 20% of them seen just once. The specimen was cultured PBMCs, collected from culture after CMV antigen stimulation. The receptors originated from a human donor in good health (CMV status not recorded). Some clones in this sample may be carry-over from other donors' samples.

This clonotype was picked up many times. The chain combines TRBV12-3 or TRBV12-4 with TRBJ2-6; D is unclear. V was cut by 4 bases and J by 4 bases, with 5 bases left in between. The CDR3 has 13 amino acids. The CDR3: CASSSTGANVLTF. The CDR3 nucleotides read TGTGCCAGCAGTTCCACCGGGGCCAACGTCCTGACTTTC.

This clonotype has more than one count but fewer than ten. J is TRBJ1-5 and V is TRBV7-9; a possible D gene is TRBD1 (6 bases). The CDR3 contains 15 residues. The germline V gene has CDR1 SEHNR and CDR2 FQNEAQ (reference sequence). V lost 4 bases, J lost 3 bases, and 13 bases lay in between. CDR3 in amino acids: CASSSSRDINQPQHF. DNA for the CDR3: TGTGCCAGCAGCTCAAGCCGGGACATCAATCAGCCCCAGCATTTT.

The sample holds many counts of this clonotype. The rearrangement links TRBV11-3 to TRBJ2-1; D possibly corresponds to TRBD2 (6 bases). Germline V lookup: CDR1 SGHNT, CDR2 YENEEA. The CDR3 extends over 14 amino acids. Trimming took off 1 base at V and 10 bases at J, with 14 bases between the two ends. The CDR3 here is CASSLGPGLKEQFF. In DNA, the CDR3 is TGTGCCAGCAGCTTAGGGCCGGGACTCAAGGAGCAGTTCTTC.

This clonotype was picked up a small number of times. The chain carries TRBV25-1 and TRBJ1-3, with 9 positions matching TRBD1. The CDR3 has 16 amino acids. Germline trimming cut 2 bases from V and 4 bases from J; bases unmatched to any gene: 6. The germline CDR1 and CDR2 sequences are MGHDK and SYGVNS. CDR3 sequence: CASSEITGGSGNTIYF. The CDR3 DNA sequence: TGTGCCAGCAGTGAAATCACAGGGGGCTCCGGAAACACCATATATTTT.

This clonotype was counted many times. An end of the junction does not agree with germline; a read error may underlie this. The chain couples TRBV12-3 or TRBV12-4 to TRBJ2-7, with D perhaps TRBD2 (6 bases). The CDR3 contains 15 residues. CDR3 loop: CASCLGQGTDYEQYF. The CDR3 nucleotides read TGTGCCAGCTGTTTGGGTCAAGGGACTGACTACGAGCAGTACTTC.

This clonotype was detected ten times or more. J is TRBJ2-3 and V is TRBV7-2; D not certain. This CDR3 is built from 13 residues. Trimming shortened V by 4 bases and J by 10 bases, and 15 bases separated the two germline ends. Germline V lookup: CDR1 SGHTA, CDR2 FQGNSA. The CDR3: CASSSSRPGSQYF. The CDR3 DNA is TGTGCCAGCAGCTCCTCCCGCCCGGGTTCGCAGTATTTT.

There are a few counts of this clonotype. The genes are TRBV5-1 and TRBJ2-5; D perhaps matches TRBD1 (6 bases). Trimming pared 5 bases from V and 5 bases from J, leaving 22 bases between. CDR1 and CDR2 from the germline V gene are SGHRS and YFSETQ. The CDR3 runs to 16 residues. The chain's CDR3 is CASRLQPTAQGETQYF. For the CDR3, the DNA is TGCGCCAGCAGACTTCAACCGACCGCGCAGGGGGAGACCCAGTACTTC.

The chain carries TRBV4-3 and TRBJ2-2, with 8 positions matching TRBD2. V dropped 5 bases and J dropped 2; count of bases not matched to a gene: 10. The CDR3 consists of 17 residues. The germline gives CDR1 LGHNA, CDR2 YSLEER. This chain's CDR3 is CASSAHVAGINTGELFF. CDR3 DNA: TGCGCCAGCAGCGCCCACGTAGCGGGGATAAACACCGGGGAGCTGTTTTTT.

This clonotype was seen more than once but under ten times. The genes are TRBV2 and TRBJ1-2; 8 bases are shared with TRBD1. The J segment lost 6 bases and the V segment lost 3 bases, leaving 0 bases of the junction unmatched. The CDR3 runs 12 residues. From germline, CDR1 is SNHLY and CDR2 FYNNEI. In DNA form, the CDR3 reads TGTGCCAGCAGTGAGACAGGGGATGGCTACACCTTC. It specifies CASSETGDGYTF.

This clonotype has ten or more counts. This rearrangement joins TRBV7-8 to TRBJ1-1, with no clear D. Deletions cut 1 base from V and 4 bases from J, with 7 bases between. The germline V gene encodes CDR1 SGHVS and CDR2 FQNEAQ. This CDR3 region has 13 residues. The chain's CDR3 is CASSLDARTEAFF. In nucleotides, the CDR3 is TGTGCCAGCAGCTTAGATGCACGCACTGAAGCTTTCTTT.

CDR3 DNA sequence: TGCGCCAGCAGCCAAATCGGGTCTGGGGCCAACGTCCTGACTTTC. It specifies CASSQIGSGANVLTF. The chain carries TRBV4-1 and TRBJ2-6; unclear D gene. Germline CDR1 MGHRA, CDR2 YSYEKL. Trimming took 2 bases from V and 1 from J, leaving 6 bases between them. CDR3 length: 15 residues.

This clonotype appeared many times. The chain recombines TRBV7-2 with TRBJ2-7, with 10 bases fitting TRBD1. CDR1 SGHTA and CDR2 FQGNSA come from the germline V gene. The CDR3 runs to 13 residues. The V segment lost 5 bases and the J segment 6 bases; nucleotides outside the gene matches: 4. The CDR3 DNA is TGTGCCAGCAGCCGGGGACAGGGGCGCGAGCAGTACTTC. This translates into CASSRGQGREQYF.

This clonotype was seen ten or more times. V usage is TRBV7-2 and J usage is TRBJ2-5; weak D call: TRBD2 (5 bases). CDR3 length: 14 amino acids. Trimming removed 1 base at V and 2 bases at J, with 8 bases between. Germline V gene lookup returns CDR1 SGHTA and CDR2 FQGNSA. CDR3 protein: CASSLDLAQETQYF. In DNA, the CDR3 is TGTGCCAGCAGCTTAGATCTAGCTCAAGAGACCCAGTACTTC.

This rearrangement joins TRBV15 to TRBJ1-4; D not certain. Germline V gives CDR1 LNHNV, CDR2 YYDKDF (reference sequence). This CDR3 contains 14 residues. Trimming pared 0 bases from V and 5 bases from J, leaving 7 bases between. The CDR3 region is CATSRDARNEKLFF. CDR3 DNA: TGTGCCACCAGCAGAGATGCACGGAATGAAAAACTGTTTTTT. Full variable domain (outside the CDR3, taken from reference TRBV15 and TRBJ1-4): DAMVIQNPRYQVTQFGKPVTLSCSQTLNHNVMYWYQQKSSQAPKLLFHYYDKDFNNEADTPDNFQSRRPNTSFCFLDIRSPGLGDTAMYLCATSRDARNEKLFFGSGTQLSVL.

The chain links TRBV7-8 to TRBJ2-1; D perhaps matches TRBD2 (6 bases). V was shortened by 5 bases and J by 4 bases, with 12 bases between the two germline ends. Per the germline V gene, CDR1 is SGHVS and CDR2 is FQNEAQ. This CDR3 is 14 amino acids long. CDR3 DNA sequence: TGTGCCAGCAGCCGGTTCGGGAGTTACAATGAGCAGTTCTTC. Translated: CASSRFGSYNEQFF.

This clonotype showed up many times. The chain uses TRBV11-2 and TRBJ1-6, with 10 bases that match TRBD1. Germline V gives CDR1 SGHAT, CDR2 FQNNGV. This CDR3 region has 14 residues. Trimming at V came to 4 bases and at J to 7 bases, leaving 1 base not matched to a gene. The CDR3 loop reads CASSWTGGNSPLHF. Here the CDR3 DNA reads TGTGCCAGCAGCTGGACAGGGGGGAATTCACCCCTCCACTTT.

In this sample, this clonotype turned up a few times. The chain carries TRBV12-3 or TRBV12-4 and TRBJ2-1; D is ambiguous. The CDR3 has 14 amino acids. V was trimmed by 5 bases and J by 4 bases, leaving 12 bases between them. In DNA form, the CDR3 reads TGTGCCAGCAGTCTCGATTCTTTGTACAATGAGCAGTTCTTC. Translation: CASSLDSLYNEQFF.

The chain couples TRBV20-1 to TRBJ2-4; 16 nucleotides match TRBD2. This CDR3 spans 16 amino acids. After removal of 4 bases from V and 6 bases from J, the junction contained 6 bases not matched to a gene. CDR1 and CDR2 from the germline V gene are DFQATT and SNEGSKA (reference sequence). The CDR3 spells CSATGTSGRDRNIQYF. In DNA, the CDR3 is TGCAGTGCTACGGGGACTAGCGGGAGGGATAGAAACATTCAGTACTTC.

This clonotype turned up a few times. The chain carries TRBV7-9 and TRBJ2-3; the match to TRBD2 covers 8 bases. Germline V gives CDR1 SEHNR, CDR2 FQNEAQ (reference sequence). The CDR3 is 17 residues long. J gave up 4 bases and V 4 bases, and 13 bases lay outside the gene matches. The CDR3 is CASSSGAAGAAADTQYF. CDR3 DNA: TGTGCCAGCAGCTCAGGGGCAGCGGGAGCGGCTGCAGATACGCAGTATTTT.

Points on this clonotype: An end of the junction does not agree with germline; a read error may underlie this. The chain uses TRBV4-3 and TRBJ2-3; 11 bases match TRBD2. CDR1 and CDR2 from the germline V gene are LGHNA and YSLEER. CDR3 size: 17 residues. CDR3 sequence: CASGQGALAGATDTQYF. CDR3 sequence (DNA): TGCGCCAGCGGCCAAGGGGCACTAGCGGGAGCCACAGATACGCAGTATTTT.

A few counts support this clonotype. This chain connects TRBV12-3 or TRBV12-4 to TRBJ1-1; D is possibly TRBD1 (6 bases). CDR3 length equals 12 residues. V lost 3 bases, J lost 6 bases, and 8 bases lay in between. CDR3 coding DNA: TGTGCCAGCAGTTTTGGGGGGCCTGAAGCTTTCTTT. Residues: CASSFGGPEAFF.

About this clonotype: A much bigger clone sits one base away, suggesting this may be a read error. The chain couples TRBV7-2 to TRBJ1-1; the match to TRBD1 covers 10 bases. The V and J ends lost 4 bases and 7 bases, in that order; junction bases with no gene match: 9. Germline-derived CDR1 and CDR2 are SGHTA and FQGNSA. This CDR3 has 15 residues. CDR3 sequence (DNA): TGTACCAGCAGCTCCCGGACAGGGGGTAATGATGAAGCTTTCTTT. This codes for CTSSSRTGGNDEAFF.

This clonotype was observed at least ten times. This chain joins TRBV6-2 or TRBV6-3 and TRBJ2-7, with 12 bases fitting TRBD2. Germline loops: CDR1 MNHEY, CDR2 SVGEGT. The J segment lost 4 bases and the V segment lost 2 bases, leaving 3 bases of the junction unmatched. The CDR3 has 15 residues. This CDR3 reads CASSYGGLAGYEQYF. The DNA of the CDR3 is TGTGCCAGCAGTTACGGGGGACTAGCGGGTTACGAGCAGTACTTC.

This clonotype appeared a few times. The V gene is TRBV5-1, the J gene TRBJ1-1; perhaps TRBD1 as D (5 bases). CDR1 is SGHRS and CDR2 is YFSETQ in the germline V gene. The CDR3 runs 14 residues. The V and J ends lost 4 bases and 5 bases respectively, with 15 bases between them. CDR3 protein: CASSPVRGGTEAFF. In DNA form, the CDR3 reads TGCGCCAGCAGCCCGGTTCGGGGCGGGACTGAAGCTTTCTTT.

A remark on this clonotype: This may be a read error: a much more frequent sequence differs by one nucleotide. This likely comes from a read error, as the CDR3 has no conserved phenylalanine or tryptophan at its end. This sequence joins TRBV19 and TRBJ2-3, with 12 bases that match TRBD2. This CDR3 region has 17 residues. Trimming cost V 3 bases and J 4 bases; bases outside gene matches: 8. The germline V gene encodes CDR1 LNHDA and CDR2 SQIVND (reference sequence). The chain's CDR3 is CASSMPKTSGRSDTQYL. The CDR3 region has the DNA TGTGCCAGTAGTATGCCGAAGACTAGCGGGAGATCAGATACGCAGTATCTT.

Worth noting for this clonotype: A much larger clone is a single base away; this may be a read error. No conserved phenylalanine or tryptophan ends this CDR3, so it is likely a read error. Written as DNA, the CDR3 is TGCGCCAGCGAAGACGAAGGACAATACCCCCACGAGCAGTACTTA. Residues: CASEDEGQYPHEQYL. The V and J genes are TRBV5-1 and TRBJ2-7; D perhaps matches TRBD1 (5 bases). The CDR3 is 15 amino acids. Trimming pared 7 bases from V and 5 bases from J, leaving 22 bases between. Germline values: CDR1 SGHRS, CDR2 YFSETQ.

V usage is TRBV20-1 and J usage is TRBJ2-3, with D possibly being TRBD2 (5 bases). CDR1 and CDR2 from the germline V gene are DFQATT and SNEGSKA (reference sequence). V gave up 6 bases and J gave up 0 bases, with 16 bases separating them. The CDR3 loop spans 15 amino acids. CDR3 protein: CSAANPAESTDTQYF. The CDR3 DNA sequence: TGCAGTGCCGCAAACCCAGCGGAGAGCACAGATACGCAGTATTTT.

The V and J genes are TRBV10-3 and TRBJ1-1; 7 positions agree with TRBD1. Unmatched junction bases numbered 5, after V lost 7 bases and J lost 3 bases. CDR3 length: 13 residues. Germline V gene lookup returns CDR1 ENHRY and CDR2 SYGVKD. Written as DNA, the CDR3 is TGTGCCATCAACCCAGGGGGGTACACTGAAGCTTTCTTT. Protein: CAINPGGYTEAFF.

The V gene is TRBV6-6, the J gene TRBJ2-5, with 11 bases identical to TRBD2. The length of the CDR3 is 17 residues. Germline trimming cut 0 bases from V and 0 bases from J; bases unmatched to any gene: 3. Germline V lookup: CDR1 MNHNY, CDR2 SVGAGI (reference sequence). This CDR3 reads CASSYSKGLADQETQYF. As DNA, the CDR3 is TGTGCCAGCAGTTACTCGAAGGGACTAGCGGACCAAGAGACCCAGTACTTC.

A few counts support this clonotype. V is TRBV13 and J is TRBJ1-1, with D unresolved. This CDR3 spans 13 amino acids. Between the trimmed V and J ends, which lost 1 base and 3 bases, there was a span of 6 bases. In germline, CDR1 is PRHDT, CDR2 FYEKMQ (reference sequence). CDR3 sequence reads: CASSLDQDTEAFF. The CDR3 DNA sequence: TGTGCCAGCAGCTTAGACCAAGACACTGAAGCTTTCTTT.

The chain is built from TRBV7-9 and TRBJ2-6; no clear D. Germline V gene sequence: CDR1 SEHNR, CDR2 FQNEAQ (reference sequence). There are 17 residues in the CDR3. The V and J ends lost 5 bases and 0 bases respectively, with 14 bases between them. The CDR3 DNA follows: TGTGCCAGCAGCCCCGTTATACGGGTCTCTGGGGCCAACGTCCTGACTTTC. Its protein product is CASSPVIRVSGANVLTF. Filled out from reference TRBV7-9 and TRBJ2-6, the complete variable domain reads DTGVSQNPRHKITKRGQNVTFRCDPISEHNRLYWYRQTLGQGPEFLTYFQNEAQLEKSRLLSDRFSAERPKGSFSTLEIQRTEQGDSAMYLCASSPVIRVSGANVLTFGAGSRLTVL.

This clonotype was seen only a few times. The CDR3, as DNA: TGTGCCAGCAGTTACTCTCAACGGGAGAGGCTCTACAATGAGCAGTTCTTC. Protein product: CASSYSQRERLYNEQFF. The chain recombines TRBV6-2 or TRBV6-3 with TRBJ2-1; a weak D match, TRBD2 (6 bases). Germline lookup yields CDR1 MNHEY and CDR2 SVGEGT. The CDR3 is 17 residues long. The V end was cut by 0 bases, the J end by 3 bases, with 15 bases between.